These 4 T cell receptor beta chains originate from one sample sequenced in a study of shared clonotypes between healthy human individuals. Assay used: immunoSEQ multiplex PCR; TCRdb lists only in-frame clones, some missing. The sample consists of about 1.1 million clones, around three quarters of them appearing once. The sequenced sample was memory CD4+ T cells from PBMCs. Subset of the sample: CD45RA-negative fraction. The source is a man in his late teens or twenties in good health. Some clones in this sample may be carry-over from other donors' samples.

The chain couples TRBV30 to TRBJ2-3; tentative D call: TRBD2 (5 bases). CDR1 is GTSNPN, CDR2 SVGIG, per germline (reference sequence). Deletions cut 5 bases from V and 6 bases from J, with 12 bases between. This CDR3 region has 12 residues. CDR3 DNA sequence: TGTGCCTGGGGAGGAGCGACTGATACGCAGTATTTT. As protein: CAWGGATDTQYF.

The chain has TRBV6-1 and TRBJ1-1; 7 nucleotides align to TRBD1. CDR1 is MNHNS and CDR2 is SASEGT in the germline V gene. The CDR3 runs 13 residues. V lost 8 bases to trimming and J lost 1 base; unmatched junction nucleotides: 4. Here the CDR3 reads CASGGQSNTEAFF. DNA of the CDR3: TGTGCCAGCGGGGGACAGTCGAACACTGAAGCTTTCTTT.

The gene calls are TRBV9 and TRBJ2-1; D perhaps matches TRBD1 (5 bases). Germline CDR1 is SGDLS and CDR2 is YYNGEE. The V end was cut by 4 bases, the J end by 7 bases, with 24 bases between. The CDR3 runs 17 residues. As DNA, the CDR3 is TGTGCCAGCAGCCCACGTGAGCGCCCAGGGTCGAAGAATGAGCAGTTCTTC. Translation: CASSPRERPGSKNEQFF.

V and J are TRBV27 and TRBJ2-2, with 16 bases fitting TRBD2. Looked up from germline, CDR1 is MNHEY and CDR2 is SMNVEV (reference sequence). The CDR3 has 18 amino acids. V lost 4 bases to trimming and J lost 6 bases; unmatched junction nucleotides: 8. CDR3 protein: CASSYLGLAGGPAGELFF. The CDR3 nucleotides read TGTGCCAGCAGTTACCTGGGACTAGCGGGAGGGCCGGCCGGGGAGCTGTTTTTT.